This T cell receptor (beta chain) was sequenced in a study of blood T cell repertoires in COVID-19. Across the study: Whether acute or convalescent, the COVID-19 samples came from the United States, Italy and Spain. From T cells, B-cell-depleted T cells, or PBMCs came the material, which was cDNA or gDNA.

CDR3 length: 15 amino acids. Germline CDR1 and CDR2: MDHEN and SYDVKM. V was pared by 0 bases and J by 6 bases, with 2 bases of the junction left unmatched. Per the authors' pipeline: Reference gene primers were amplified, and this amplification served to estimate nucleated cell counts. Profiling relied on immunoSEQ multiplex PCR, and the TCRdb table lists in-frame clones only, not all of them. Clone size and the V and J calls come from that table; the DNA yielded D and trimming. Among about 190,000 clones listed, 65% to 80% were seen once. This clone was recorded a few times. Material for sequencing was peripheral blood. The TCR was taken from a woman in her fifties or sixties with acute or convalescent COVID-19. J is TRBJ1-6 and V is TRBV28, with 7 bases aligning to TRBD1. The DNA of the CDR3 is TGTGCCAGCAGTTTATGGGGGACAGCTAATTCACCCCTCCACTTT. Amino acid sequence: CASSLWGTANSPLHF.